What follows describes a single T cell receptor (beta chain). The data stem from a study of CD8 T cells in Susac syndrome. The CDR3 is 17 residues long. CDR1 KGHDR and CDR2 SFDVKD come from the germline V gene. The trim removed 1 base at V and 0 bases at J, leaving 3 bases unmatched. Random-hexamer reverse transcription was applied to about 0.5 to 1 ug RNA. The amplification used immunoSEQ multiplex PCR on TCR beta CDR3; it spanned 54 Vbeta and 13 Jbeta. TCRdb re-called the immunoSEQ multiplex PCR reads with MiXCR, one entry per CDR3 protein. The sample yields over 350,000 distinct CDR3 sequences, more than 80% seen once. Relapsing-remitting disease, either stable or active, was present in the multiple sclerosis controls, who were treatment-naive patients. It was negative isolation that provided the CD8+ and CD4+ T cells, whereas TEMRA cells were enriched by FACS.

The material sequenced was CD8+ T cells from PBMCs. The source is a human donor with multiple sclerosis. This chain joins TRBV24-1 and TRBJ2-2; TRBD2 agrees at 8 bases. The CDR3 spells CATSDLSGSPNTGELFF. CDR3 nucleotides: TGTGCCACCAGTGATTTAAGCGGGAGCCCGAACACCGGGGAGCTGTTTTTT.